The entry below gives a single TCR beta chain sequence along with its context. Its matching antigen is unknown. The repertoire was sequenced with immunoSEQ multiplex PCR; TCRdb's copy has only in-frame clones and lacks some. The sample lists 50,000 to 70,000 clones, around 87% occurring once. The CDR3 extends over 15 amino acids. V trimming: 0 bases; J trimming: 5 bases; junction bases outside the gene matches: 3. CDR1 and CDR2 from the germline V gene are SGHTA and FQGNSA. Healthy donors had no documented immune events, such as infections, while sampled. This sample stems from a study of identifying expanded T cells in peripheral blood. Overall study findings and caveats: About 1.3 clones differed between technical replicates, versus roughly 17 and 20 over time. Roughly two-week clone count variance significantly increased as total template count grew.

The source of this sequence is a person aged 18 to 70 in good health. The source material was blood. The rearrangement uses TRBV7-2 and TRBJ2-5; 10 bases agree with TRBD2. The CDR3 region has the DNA TGTGCCAGCAGCTTAGCCCTAGCGGGGGCCGAGACCCAGTACTTC. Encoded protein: CASSLALAGAETQYF.